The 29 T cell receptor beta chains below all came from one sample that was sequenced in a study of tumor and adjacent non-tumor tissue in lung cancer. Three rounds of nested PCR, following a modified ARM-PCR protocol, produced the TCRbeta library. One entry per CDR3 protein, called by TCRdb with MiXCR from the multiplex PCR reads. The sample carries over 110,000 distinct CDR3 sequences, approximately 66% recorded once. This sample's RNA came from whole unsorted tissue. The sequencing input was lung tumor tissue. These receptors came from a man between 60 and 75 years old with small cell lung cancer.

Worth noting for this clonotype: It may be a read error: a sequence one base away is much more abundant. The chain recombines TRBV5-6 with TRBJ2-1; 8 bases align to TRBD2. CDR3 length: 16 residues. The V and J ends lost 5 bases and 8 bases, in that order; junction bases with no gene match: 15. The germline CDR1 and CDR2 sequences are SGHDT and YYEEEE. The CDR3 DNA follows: TGTGCCAGCAGTCCGGGACTAGAGGGAGGCTTGGATGAGCAGTTCTTC. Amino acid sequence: CASSPGLEGGLDEQFF.

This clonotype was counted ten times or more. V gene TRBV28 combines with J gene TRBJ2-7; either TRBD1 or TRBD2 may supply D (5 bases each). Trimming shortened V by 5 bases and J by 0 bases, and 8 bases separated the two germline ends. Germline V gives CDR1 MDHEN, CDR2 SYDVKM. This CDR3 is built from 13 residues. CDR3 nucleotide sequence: TGTGCCAGCAGTCGAGGGACCTCCTACGAGCAGTACTTC. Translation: CASSRGTSYEQYF. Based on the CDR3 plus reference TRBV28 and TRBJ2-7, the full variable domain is DVKVTQSSRYLVKRTGEKVFLECVQDMDHENMFWYRQDPGLGLRLIYFSYDVKMKEKGDIPEGYSVSREKKERFSLILESASTNQTSMYLCASSRGTSYEQYFGPGTRLTVT.

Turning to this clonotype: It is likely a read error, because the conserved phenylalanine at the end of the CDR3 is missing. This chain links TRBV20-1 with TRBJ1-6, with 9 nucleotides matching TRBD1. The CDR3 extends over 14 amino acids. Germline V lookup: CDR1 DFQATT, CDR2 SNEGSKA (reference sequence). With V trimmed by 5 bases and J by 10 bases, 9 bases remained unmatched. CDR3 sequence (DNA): TGCAGTGCTGCTACGGGACAGGGCGAGTCACCCCTCCACTGT. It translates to CSAATGQGESPLHC.

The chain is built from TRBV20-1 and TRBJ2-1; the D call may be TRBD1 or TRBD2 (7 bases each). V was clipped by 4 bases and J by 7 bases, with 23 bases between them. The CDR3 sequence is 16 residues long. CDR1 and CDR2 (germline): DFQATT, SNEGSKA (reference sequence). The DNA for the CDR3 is TGCAGTGCTACCAGGGGGGGGGAGGGCCGTAATAATGAGCAGTTCTTC. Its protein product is CSATRGGEGRNNEQFF.

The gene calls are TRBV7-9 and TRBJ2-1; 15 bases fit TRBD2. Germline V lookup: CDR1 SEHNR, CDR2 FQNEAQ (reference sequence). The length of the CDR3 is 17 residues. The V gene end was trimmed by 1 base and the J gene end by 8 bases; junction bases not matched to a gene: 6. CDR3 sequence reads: CASSLGTSGRAEDEQFF. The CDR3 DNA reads TGTGCCAGCAGCTTAGGGACTAGCGGGAGGGCCGAGGATGAGCAGTTCTTC.

CDR3 sequence: CASSYGGQGRTEAFF. For the CDR3, the DNA is TGTGCCAGCAGTTACGGGGGGCAGGGTCGGACCGAAGCTTTCTTT. The rearrangement links TRBV6-6 to TRBJ1-1; a weak D match, TRBD1 (6 bases). Trimming pared 2 bases from V and 8 bases from J, leaving 18 bases between. Germline CDR1 and CDR2: MNHNY and SVGAGI (reference sequence). The CDR3 spans 15 residues.

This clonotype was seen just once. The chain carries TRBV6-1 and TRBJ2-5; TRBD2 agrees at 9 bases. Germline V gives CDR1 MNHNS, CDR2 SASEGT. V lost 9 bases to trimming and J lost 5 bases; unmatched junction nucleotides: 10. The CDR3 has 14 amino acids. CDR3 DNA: TGTGCCAGGGTCGAGCTAGCGGGACGTGAGACCCAGTACTTC. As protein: CARVELAGRETQYF.

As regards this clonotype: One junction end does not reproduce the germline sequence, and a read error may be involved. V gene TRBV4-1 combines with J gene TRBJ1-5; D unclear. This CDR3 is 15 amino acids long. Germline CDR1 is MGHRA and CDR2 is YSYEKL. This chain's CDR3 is CASNQDQGSNQPQHF. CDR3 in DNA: TGCGCCAGCAACCAAGATCAAGGTAGCAATCAGCCCCAGCATTTT.

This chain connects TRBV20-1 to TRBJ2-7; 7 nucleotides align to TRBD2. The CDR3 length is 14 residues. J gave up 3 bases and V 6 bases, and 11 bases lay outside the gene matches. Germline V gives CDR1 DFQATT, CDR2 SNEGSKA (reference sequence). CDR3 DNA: TGCAGTGCCCCCCGAGGGACTAACCTCTACGAGCAGTACGTC. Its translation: CSAPRGTNLYEQYV.

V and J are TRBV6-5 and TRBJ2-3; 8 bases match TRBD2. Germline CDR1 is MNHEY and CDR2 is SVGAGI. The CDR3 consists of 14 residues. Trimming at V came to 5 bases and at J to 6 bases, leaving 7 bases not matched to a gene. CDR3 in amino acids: CASSQWVAGDTQYF. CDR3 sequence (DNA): TGTGCCAGCAGTCAGTGGGTAGCGGGGGATACGCAGTATTTT.

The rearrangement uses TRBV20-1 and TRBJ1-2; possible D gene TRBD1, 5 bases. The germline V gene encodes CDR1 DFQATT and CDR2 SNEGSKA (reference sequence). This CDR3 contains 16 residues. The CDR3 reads CRTRDQTTGGGYGYTF. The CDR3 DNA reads TGCAGAACTAGAGACCAAACTACAGGCGGGGGCTATGGCTACACCTTC.

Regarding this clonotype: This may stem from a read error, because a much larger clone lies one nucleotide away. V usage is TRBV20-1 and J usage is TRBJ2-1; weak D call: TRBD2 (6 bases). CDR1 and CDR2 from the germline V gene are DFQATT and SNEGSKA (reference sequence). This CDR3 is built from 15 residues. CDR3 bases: TGCAGTGCGGGCTCGCGGGGACTCTCCTACAATGGGCAGTTCTTC. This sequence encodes CSAGSRGLSYNGQFF.

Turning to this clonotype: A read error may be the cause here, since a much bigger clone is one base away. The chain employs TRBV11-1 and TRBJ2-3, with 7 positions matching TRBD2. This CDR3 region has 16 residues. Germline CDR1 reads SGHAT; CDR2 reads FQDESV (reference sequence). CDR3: CASSLHSIAGLDTRYF. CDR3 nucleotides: TGTGCCAGCAGCCTTCACAGTATAGCGGGCTTAGATACGCGGTATTTT.

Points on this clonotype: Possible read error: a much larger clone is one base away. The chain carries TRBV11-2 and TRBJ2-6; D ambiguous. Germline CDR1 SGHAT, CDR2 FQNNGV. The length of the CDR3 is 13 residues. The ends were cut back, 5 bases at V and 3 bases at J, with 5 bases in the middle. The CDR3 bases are TGTGCCAGCAGCCTCGTTGGGGCCAACGTCCTGACTTTC. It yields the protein CASSLVGANVLTF.

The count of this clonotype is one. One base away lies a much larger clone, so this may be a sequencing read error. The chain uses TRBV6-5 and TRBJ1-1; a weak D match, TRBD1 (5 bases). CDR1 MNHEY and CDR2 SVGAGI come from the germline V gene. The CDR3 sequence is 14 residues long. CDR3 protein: CAGSYSGPRSEAFF. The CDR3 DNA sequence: TGTGCCGGCAGTTACTCGGGACCCAGGTCTGAAGCTTTCTTT.

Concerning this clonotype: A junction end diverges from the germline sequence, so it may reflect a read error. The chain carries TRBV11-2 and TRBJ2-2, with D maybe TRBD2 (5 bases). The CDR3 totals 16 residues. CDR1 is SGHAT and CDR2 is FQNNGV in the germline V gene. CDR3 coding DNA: TGTGCCAGCAGCTTTAAATTAGCGTTAAACACCGAGGAGCTGTTTTTT. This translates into CASSFKLALNTEELFF.

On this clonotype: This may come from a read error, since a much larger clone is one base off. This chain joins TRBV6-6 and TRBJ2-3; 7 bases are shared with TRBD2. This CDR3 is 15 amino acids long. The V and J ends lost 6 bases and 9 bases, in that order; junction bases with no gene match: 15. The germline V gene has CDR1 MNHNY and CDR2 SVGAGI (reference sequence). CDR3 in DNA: TGTGCCAGCAGAACACTAGCGTTAGGAATTATGACGCAGTATTTT. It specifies CASRTLALGIMTQYF.

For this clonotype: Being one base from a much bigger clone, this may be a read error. CDR3 region: CSARSGFSYNEQFF. CDR3 in DNA: TGCAGTGCTAGATCCGGATTCTCCTACAATGAGCAGTTCTTC. J is TRBJ2-1 and V is TRBV20-1, with unresolved D. Germline V lookup: CDR1 DFQATT, CDR2 SNEGSKA (reference sequence). There are 14 residues in the CDR3. V shed 2 bases and J shed 0 bases, with 8 bases lying between them.

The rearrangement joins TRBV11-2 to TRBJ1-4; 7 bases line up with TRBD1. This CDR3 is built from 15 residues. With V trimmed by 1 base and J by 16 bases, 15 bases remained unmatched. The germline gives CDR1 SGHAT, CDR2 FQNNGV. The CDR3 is CASSLGQGGNEQPFF. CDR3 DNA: TGTGCCAGCAGCTTAGGACAGGGCGGCAATGAACAACCGTTTTTT.

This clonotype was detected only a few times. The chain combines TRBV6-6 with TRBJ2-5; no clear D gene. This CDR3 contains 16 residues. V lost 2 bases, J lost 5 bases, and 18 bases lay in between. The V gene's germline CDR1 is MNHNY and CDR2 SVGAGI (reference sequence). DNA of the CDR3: TGTGCCAGCAGTTACAGTACTCCCGGCATGGGGGAGACCCAGTACTTC. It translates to CASSYSTPGMGETQYF.

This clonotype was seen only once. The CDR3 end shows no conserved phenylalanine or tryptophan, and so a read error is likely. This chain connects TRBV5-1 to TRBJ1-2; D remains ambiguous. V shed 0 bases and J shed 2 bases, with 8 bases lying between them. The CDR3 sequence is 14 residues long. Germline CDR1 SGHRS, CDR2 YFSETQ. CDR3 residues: CASSLDNINYGYTS. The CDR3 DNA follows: TGCGCCAGCAGCTTGGACAACATCAACTATGGCTACACCTCC.

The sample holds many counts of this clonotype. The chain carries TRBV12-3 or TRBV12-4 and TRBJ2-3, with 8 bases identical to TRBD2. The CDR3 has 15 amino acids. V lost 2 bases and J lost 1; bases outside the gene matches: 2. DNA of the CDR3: TGTGCCAGCAGTTTATCCGGGAGGGGCACAGATACGCAGTATTTT. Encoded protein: CASSLSGRGTDTQYF.

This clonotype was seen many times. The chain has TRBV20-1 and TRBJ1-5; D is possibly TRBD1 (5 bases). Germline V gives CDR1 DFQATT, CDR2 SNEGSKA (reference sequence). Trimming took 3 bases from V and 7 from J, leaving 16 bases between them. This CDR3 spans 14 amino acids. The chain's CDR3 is CSARARQGGQPQHF. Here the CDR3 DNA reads TGCAGTGCTAGGGCTCGCCAGGGCGGGCAGCCCCAGCATTTT.

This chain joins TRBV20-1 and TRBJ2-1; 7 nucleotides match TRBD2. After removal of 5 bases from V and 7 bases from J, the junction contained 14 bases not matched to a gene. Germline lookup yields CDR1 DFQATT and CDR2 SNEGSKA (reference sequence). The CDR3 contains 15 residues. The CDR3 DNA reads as TGCAGTGCTCCCCCGAACGGCGGGAGTCGAAATGAGCAGTTCTTC. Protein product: CSAPPNGGSRNEQFF.

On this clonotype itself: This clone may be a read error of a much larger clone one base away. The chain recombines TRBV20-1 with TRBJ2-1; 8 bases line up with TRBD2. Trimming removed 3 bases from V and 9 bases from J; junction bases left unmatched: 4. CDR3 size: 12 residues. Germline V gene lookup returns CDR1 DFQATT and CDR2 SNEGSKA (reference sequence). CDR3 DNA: TGCAGTGCTAGCGGGAGGGCCTGTGAGCAGTTCTTC. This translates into CSASGRACEQFF.

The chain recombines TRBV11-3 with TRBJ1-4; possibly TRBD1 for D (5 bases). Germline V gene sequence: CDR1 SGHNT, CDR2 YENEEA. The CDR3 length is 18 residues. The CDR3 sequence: CVISVRDGRITTNEKLFF. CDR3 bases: TGTGTCATCAGCGTCCGGGACGGAAGGATAACAACTAATGAAAAACTGTTTTTT.

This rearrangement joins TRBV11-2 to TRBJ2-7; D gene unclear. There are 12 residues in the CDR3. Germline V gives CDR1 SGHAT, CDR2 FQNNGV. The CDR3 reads CVSSQVLGEQYV. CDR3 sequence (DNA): TGTGTCAGCAGCCAGGTCTTAGGCGAGCAGTACGTC.

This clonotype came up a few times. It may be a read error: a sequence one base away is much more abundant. The CDR3 DNA follows: TGTGCCAGCAGCTGGTGCGTGTACGAGCAGTACGTC. This encodes CASSWCVYEQYV. The chain combines TRBV11-3 with TRBJ2-7; D gene ambiguous. Deletions cut 4 bases from V and 4 bases from J, with 8 bases between. CDR3 length: 12 amino acids. Germline V gene sequence: CDR1 SGHNT, CDR2 YENEEA.

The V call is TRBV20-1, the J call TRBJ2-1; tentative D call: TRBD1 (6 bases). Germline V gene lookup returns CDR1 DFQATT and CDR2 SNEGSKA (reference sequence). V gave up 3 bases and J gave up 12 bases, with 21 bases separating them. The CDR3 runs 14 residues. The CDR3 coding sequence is TGCAGTGCTAGCCCCGGGACAAGGGGAGACGGGCAGTTCTTC. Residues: CSASPGTRGDGQFF.